These T cell receptor beta chains were read from a single sample in a study of vaccination effects on CD4 cells after COVID-19. These receptors have no identified antigens. TCRdb's copy holds only in-frame clones and misses some; the assay was immunoSEQ multiplex PCR. The data hold around 26,000 clones, with 65% to 80% observed a single time. Source: CD4+ T cells from PBMCs cultured without peptide, taken before COVID-19 vaccination. The receptor set was obtained from a human donor who received a COVID-19 vaccine. The conserved cysteine and the conserved F or W are not part of the CDR3 here.

cdr3_aa: ASSLPELEKLF
v_call: TRBV18
j_call: TRBJ1-4

cdr3_aa: ASSPAGTSGILYEQY
v_call: TRBV7-2
j_call: TRBJ2-7

cdr3_aa: AIKAGDPYEQY
v_call: TRBV10-3
j_call: TRBJ2-7

cdr3_aa: ASSQERHSSYEQY
v_call: TRBV4-3
j_call: TRBJ2-7

cdr3_aa: ASSLSMNTEAF
v_call: TRBV5-1
j_call: TRBJ1-1

cdr3_aa: AWGTGSY
v_call: TRBV30
j_call: TRBJ1-2

cdr3_aa: ASSFRTGLPWKETQY
v_call: TRBV28
j_call: TRBJ2-5

cdr3_aa: ASSQGANYGYT
v_call: TRBV25-1
j_call: TRBJ1-2

cdr3_aa: ASSVETVSGNTIY
v_call: TRBV9
j_call: TRBJ1-3

cdr3_aa: ASSQGGSGGLSYEQY
v_call: TRBV7-9
j_call: TRBJ2-7

cdr3_aa: ASSPQPGVRKETQY
v_call: TRBV7-2
j_call: TRBJ2-5

cdr3_aa: ASTITGSGNTIY
v_call: TRBV11-2
j_call: TRBJ1-3

cdr3_aa: ASSPGQRNEKLF
v_call: TRBV3-1/TRBV3-2
j_call: TRBJ1-4

cdr3_aa: ASNEGNQPQH
v_call: TRBV19
j_call: TRBJ1-5

cdr3_aa: ASSSSSPLH
v_call: TRBV6-2/TRBV6-3
j_call: TRBJ1-6

cdr3_aa: ASSLGQGVGEQY
v_call: TRBV5-1
j_call: TRBJ2-7

cdr3_aa: ASSLGPGTDTQY
v_call: TRBV9
j_call: TRBJ2-3

cdr3_aa: ASSLSSGGLGNEQF
v_call: TRBV5-4
j_call: TRBJ2-1

cdr3_aa: ASRDRGSGNTIY
v_call: TRBV3-1/TRBV3-2
j_call: TRBJ1-3

cdr3_aa: SVGDSSNYEQY
v_call: TRBV29-1
j_call: TRBJ2-7

cdr3_aa: ASSESSYEQY
v_call: TRBV19
j_call: TRBJ2-7

cdr3_aa: AWKGERVTGELF
v_call: TRBV30
j_call: TRBJ2-2

cdr3_aa: ASSQDLGRGYT
v_call: TRBV4-1
j_call: TRBJ1-2

cdr3_aa: ASSDNYGYT
v_call: TRBV6-1
j_call: TRBJ1-2

cdr3_aa: ASSQVFRQETQY
v_call: TRBV4-1
j_call: TRBJ2-5

cdr3_aa: ASSIEKGPYGYT
v_call: TRBV19
j_call: TRBJ1-2

cdr3_aa: ASSPHLGPYEQY
v_call: TRBV7-2
j_call: TRBJ2-7

cdr3_aa: ATSRATSGSHGEQF
v_call: TRBV15
j_call: TRBJ2-1

cdr3_aa: ASSLDPSSYEQY
v_call: TRBV5-1
j_call: TRBJ2-7

cdr3_aa: ASLQGAIRTNEKLF
v_call: TRBV28
j_call: TRBJ1-4

cdr3_aa: ATALTRGEQY
v_call: TRBV10-3
j_call: TRBJ2-7

cdr3_aa: ASKVAGGRGETQY
v_call: TRBV5-4
j_call: TRBJ2-5

cdr3_aa: ASSLGDSGTSSYT
v_call: TRBV5-1
j_call: TRBJ1-2

cdr3_aa: ASSSSGGSRFEQF
v_call: TRBV7-3
j_call: TRBJ2-1

cdr3_aa: AISESNSDTQY
v_call: TRBV10-3
j_call: TRBJ2-3

cdr3_aa: ASSLYRGGDEQF
v_call: TRBV6-2/TRBV6-3
j_call: TRBJ2-1

cdr3_aa: ASSIGTGNSPLH
v_call: TRBV19
j_call: TRBJ1-6

cdr3_aa: ASSTTWGGSGYNEQF
v_call: TRBV19
j_call: TRBJ2-1

cdr3_aa: ASSLYGRGRDGELF
v_call: TRBV28
j_call: TRBJ2-2

cdr3_aa: ASSRETGQNEQF
v_call: TRBV4-2
j_call: TRBJ2-1

cdr3_aa: ASSPAPTPGEQF
v_call: TRBV11-2
j_call: TRBJ2-1

cdr3_aa: SGGGEGNNEQF
v_call: TRBV29-1
j_call: TRBJ2-1

cdr3_aa: ATSDPRVGTGAPYYGYT
v_call: TRBV24-1
j_call: TRBJ1-2

cdr3_aa: ASSLRTGGGYT
v_call: TRBV28
j_call: TRBJ1-2

cdr3_aa: ASTLEGVNTEAF
v_call: TRBV2
j_call: TRBJ1-1

cdr3_aa: ASSTLGRSTSSGANVLT
v_call: TRBV19
j_call: TRBJ2-6

cdr3_aa: ASGTGGAKL
v_call: TRBV6-6
j_call: TRBJ1-1

cdr3_aa: ASSPGQGYNYGYT
v_call: TRBV5-5
j_call: TRBJ1-2

cdr3_aa: ASSTAGETQY
v_call: TRBV9
j_call: TRBJ2-5

cdr3_aa: ASSFQGGPYEQY
v_call: TRBV7-2
j_call: TRBJ2-7

cdr3_aa: ASRYRDREAYEQY
v_call: TRBV19
j_call: TRBJ2-7

cdr3_aa: ASSLGGSGSFNEQF
v_call: TRBV11-3
j_call: TRBJ2-1

cdr3_aa: SVETSWAGGRRGTDTQY
v_call: TRBV29-1
j_call: TRBJ2-3

cdr3_aa: ASTPDREANYGYT
v_call: TRBV19
j_call: TRBJ1-2

cdr3_aa: ASSLGLATDTQY
v_call: TRBV5-1
j_call: TRBJ2-3